The rows below give T cell receptor beta chains drawn from one sample of a study of shared clonotypes between healthy human individuals. TCRdb's copy holds only in-frame clones and misses some; the assay was immunoSEQ multiplex PCR. The repertoire holds about 1.5 million clones, with around 97% as singletons. Material: naive CD4+ T cells sorted from blood. The receptors come from a man younger than 45 in good health. Both conserved end residues are part of each CDR3. D genes are given only for firm matches. Clone size appears in some rows only: once, few, many, or a class for an expanded clone.

J gene,clone size,V gene,D gene,CDR3 DNA,CDR3 protein
TRBJ2-3,.,TRBV5-4,TRBD2,TGTGCCAGCAGCTTGGGAGGGACTAGCGGGGAGCGAGATACGCAGTATTTT,CASSLGGTSGERDTQYF
TRBJ1-4,.,TRBV19,TRBD1,TGTGCCAGTAGTATCAAGGGGACAGGGGATGAAAAACTGTTTTTT,CASSIKGTGDEKLFF
TRBJ2-1,.,TRBV19,.,TGTGCCAGTAGTCGGCCCGGGTCCTATGGGGCCAATGAGCAGTTCTTC,CASSRPGSYGANEQFF
TRBJ2-7,.,TRBV6-5,.,TGTGCCAGCGTTGGCCGCAACTCCTACGAGCAGTACTTC,CASVGRNSYEQYF
TRBJ1-1,.,TRBV28,.,TGTGCCAGCAAAGAACATACGGGAACTGAAGCTTTCTTT,CASKEHTGTEAFF
TRBJ2-1,.,TRBV6-6,TRBD1,TGTGCCAGCAGTTCTTCCGGGACAGGCAGCAATGAGCAGTTCTTC,CASSSSGTGSNEQFF
TRBJ2-2,.,TRBV19,.,TGTGCCAGTAGTAAATCGGCAAGCCGGGCCGCCGGGGAGCTGTTTTTT,CASSKSASRAAGELFF
TRBJ2-3,.,TRBV18,TRBD2,TGTGCCAGCTCACCATTTCGCGGGAGATCAGATACGCAGTATTTT,CASSPFRGRSDTQYF
TRBJ2-1,.,TRBV7-8,TRBD2,TGTGCCAGCAGCTTACTAGGACGGGGGAGGGCCGGTCGGTATGAGCAGTTCTTC,CASSLLGRGRAGRYEQFF
TRBJ2-3,.,TRBV29-1,.,TGCAGCGTTGTTCCCCGGGGGTTGACAGATACGCAGTATTTT,CSVVPRGLTDTQYF
TRBJ2-7,.,TRBV11-2,TRBD1,TGTGCCAGCAGCTTGGGACAGGGCCGATACGAGCAGTACTTC,CASSLGQGRYEQYF
TRBJ2-7,.,TRBV28,.,TGTGCCAGCAGTTTTGGGTTAGCGGATACCTACGAGCAGTACTTC,CASSFGLADTYEQYF
TRBJ1-2,.,TRBV6-1,TRBD1,TGTGCCGGGACTCGGACAGGGGAAAACTATGGCTACACCTTC,CAGTRTGENYGYTF
TRBJ1-2,once,TRBV5-1,.,TGCGCCAGCAGCTCTACAGGCCCCGGTGGCTACACCTTC,CASSSTGPGGYTF
TRBJ1-5,once,TRBV19,.,TGTGCCAGTAGTCTCAGGGGAAGTAGCAATCAGCCCCAGCATTTT,CASSLRGSSNQPQHF
TRBJ2-7,.,TRBV30,.,TGTGCCTGGAGGAGGGGGGAGGGAGCCTACGAGCAGTACTTC,CAWRRGEGAYEQYF
TRBJ2-7,.,TRBV11-2,.,TGTGCCAGCAGCCGCGGACAAGGTGCCCCCTACGAGCAGTACTTC,CASSRGQGAPYEQYF
TRBJ2-7,.,TRBV6-5,TRBD1,TGTGCCAGCAGAACCGACAGGGCCCCCTACGAGCAGTACTTC,CASRTDRAPYEQYF
TRBJ2-5,.,TRBV10-3,.,TGTGCCATCAGTGATTCCAGAGTAGAGACCCAGTACTTC,CAISDSRVETQYF
TRBJ2-7,.,TRBV14,.,TGTGCCAGCAGCCAAACCGGAAAATATACCTACGAGCAGTACTTC,CASSQTGKYTYEQYF
TRBJ2-7,once,TRBV6-5,.,TGTGCCAGCAGTTACTCAACGAACCCGAAAGAGCAGTACTTC,CASSYSTNPKEQYF
TRBJ2-5,once,TRBV18,TRBD1,TGTGCCAGCTCACCTGTACAGGGGACCCAAGAGACCCAGTACTTC,CASSPVQGTQETQYF
TRBJ1-1,.,TRBV7-9,TRBD1,TGTGCCAGCAGCTTAGTCGGCAGGGGGGCTTTCTTT,CASSLVGRGAFF
TRBJ2-3,.,TRBV11-2,.,TGTGCCAGCAGCTTAGTGGCCTACCCAGATACGCAGTATTTT,CASSLVAYPDTQYF
TRBJ2-1,.,TRBV2,.,TGTGCCAGCAGTGACGTGGGTGACGTTGAGCAGTTCTTC,CASSDVGDVEQFF
TRBJ1-5,.,TRBV18,.,TGTGCCAGCTCAGACAAAGTAGCTGGACAGCCCCAGCATTTT,CASSDKVAGQPQHF
TRBJ2-2,.,TRBV18,TRBD2,TGTGCCAGCTCACCAAATCTCCCGGGACTAACTTTCCTCACCGGGGAGCTGTTTTTT,CASSPNLPGLTFLTGELFF
TRBJ2-7,.,TRBV5-1,.,TGCGCCAGCAGCTTGGGGGGCCCCCCCTACGAGCAGTACTTC,CASSLGGPPYEQYF
TRBJ1-1,.,TRBV19,.,TGTGCCAGTAGTTCAGGACACCAGAACACTGAAGCTTTCTTT,CASSSGHQNTEAFF
TRBJ2-5,.,TRBV19,TRBD2,TGTGCCAGTAGTAGAGTAGCGGGAGGAAAAGAGACCCAGTACTTC,CASSRVAGGKETQYF
TRBJ2-7,.,TRBV5-1,.,TGCGCCAGCAGCTTGGGCCCGACAGGATCCTACGAGCAGTACTTC,CASSLGPTGSYEQYF
TRBJ1-5,.,TRBV5-8,.,TGTGCCAGCAGCGAGCCACCGGCAAATCAGCCCCAGCATTTT,CASSEPPANQPQHF
TRBJ2-7,.,TRBV5-1,TRBD2,TGCGCCAGCAGCAAACTAGCGGGAGAACTAAACGAGCAGTACTTC,CASSKLAGELNEQYF
TRBJ2-7,.,TRBV4-2,.,TGTGCCAGCAGCCGCGACTACGAGCAGTACTTC,CASSRDYEQYF
TRBJ2-7,.,TRBV7-2,.,TGTGCCAGCAGCCCTGGACAGGGAGGGTACGAGCAGTACTTC,CASSPGQGGYEQYF
TRBJ2-1,once,TRBV5-6,.,TGTGCCAGCAGCTGGGACAATGAGCAGTTCTTC,CASSWDNEQFF
TRBJ2-3,.,TRBV15,TRBD2,TGTGCCACCAGCGGGAGAGGGAGGGCTTCAGATACGCAGTATTTT,CATSGRGRASDTQYF
TRBJ2-5,.,TRBV6-6,.,TGTGCCACCATTTTCGGATCAAGACAAGAGACCCAGTACTTC,CATIFGSRQETQYF
TRBJ2-1,.,TRBV6-1,TRBD1,TGTGCCAGCAGTGACTTACAGGGGACCTACAATGAGCAGTTCTTC,CASSDLQGTYNEQFF
TRBJ2-7,.,TRBV10-3,TRBD2,TGTGCCGTCGGAGGGGTAGCGGGAGGCCTCTCCTACGAGCAGTACTTC,CAVGGVAGGLSYEQYF
TRBJ2-1,.,TRBV18,.,TGTGCCAGCTCACCACGGCGGGCCTCCTACAATGAGCAGTTCTTC,CASSPRRASYNEQFF